This T cell receptor (beta chain) was captured in a study of cytomegalovirus exposure and HLA in healthy donors. Notes on the study in general: Later, TCR association rates were found to vary by HLA locus, highest for DRB1 and lowest for HLA-C. Owing to their indistinguishability, certain V segments, notably TRBV6-2 and TRBV6-3, were excluded.

A few counts support this clone. Its specificity is not known. 13 Jbeta primers and 60 Vbeta primers were used for the PCR. Sequencing was performed with immunoSEQ multiplex PCR; in TCRdb, only in-frame clones are kept and a portion is missing. The repertoire has 100,000 to 150,000 clones, around 82% of them found once; the top ten carry roughly 3.7%. Germline V gives CDR1 LNHDA, CDR2 SQIVND (reference sequence). J lost 7 bases, V lost 8 bases, and 8 bases had no gene match. This CDR3 region has 14 residues. The chain combines TRBV19 with TRBJ1-4; 9 bases agree with TRBD1. Sequenced input: PBMCs. The sequence was obtained from a woman aged 40-49 years in good health and CMV-seropositive. The CDR3 DNA follows: TGTGCCAGTGTAGATACGGACAGGGGTGAAAAACTGTTTTTT. This sequence encodes CASVDTDRGEKLFF. Variable domain in full (rest from reference TRBV19 and TRBJ1-4): DGGITQSPKYLFRKEGQNVTLSCEQNLNHDAMYWYRQDPGQGLRLIYYSQIVNDFQKGDIAEGYSVSREKKESFPLTVTSAQKNPTAFYLCASVDTDRGEKLFFGSGTQLSVL.